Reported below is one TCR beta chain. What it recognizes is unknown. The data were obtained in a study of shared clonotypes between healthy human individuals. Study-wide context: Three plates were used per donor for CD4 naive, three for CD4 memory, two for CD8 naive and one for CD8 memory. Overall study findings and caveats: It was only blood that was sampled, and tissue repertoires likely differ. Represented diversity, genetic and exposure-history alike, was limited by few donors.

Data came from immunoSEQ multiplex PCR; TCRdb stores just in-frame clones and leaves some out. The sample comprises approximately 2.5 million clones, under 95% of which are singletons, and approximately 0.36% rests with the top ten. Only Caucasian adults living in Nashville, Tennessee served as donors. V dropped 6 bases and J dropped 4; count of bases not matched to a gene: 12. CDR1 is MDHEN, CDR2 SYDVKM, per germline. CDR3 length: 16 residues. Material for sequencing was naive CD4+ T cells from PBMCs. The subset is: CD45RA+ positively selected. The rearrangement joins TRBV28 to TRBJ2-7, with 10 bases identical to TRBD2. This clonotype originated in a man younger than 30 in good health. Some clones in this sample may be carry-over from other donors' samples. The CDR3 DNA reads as TGTGCCAGCAGACCCCCCCTAGCGGGAGTTGGGTACGAGCAGTACTTC. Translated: CASRPPLAGVGYEQYF.